The source of this T cell receptor beta chain is a study of blood T cell repertoires in COVID-19. Study overall: The origin of the acute and convalescent COVID-19 samples was the United States, Italy and Spain. PBMCs, B-cell-depleted T cells, or T cells provided the cDNA or gDNA that made up the material.

CDR3 length: 16 amino acids. Germline lookup yields CDR1 LGHDT and CDR2 YNNKEL (reference sequence). V dropped 0 bases and J dropped 0 bases, with 11 bases sitting between them. Original data processing: Amplification from reference gene primers served as the basis for estimated nucleated cell counts. TCRdb's copy holds only in-frame clones and misses some; the assay was immunoSEQ multiplex PCR. V and J calls and clone size are copied from that table; D and trimming were computed from the DNA. The sample has around 300,000 clones; approximately 83% are singletons. The sample was peripheral blood. V and J are TRBV3-1 (or the pseudogene TRBV3-2) and TRBJ1-2; tentatively, D is TRBD1 (5 bases). This sequence was found in a woman in her 30s who had recovered from COVID-19. The CDR3 DNA is TGTGCCAGCAGCCAAGAGTCGGAGGGGACTAACTATGGCTACACCTTC. Protein: CASSQESEGTNYGYTF.